Listed here is a single T cell receptor (beta chain). As yet, its antigen is unknown. The CDR3 length is 18 residues. CDR1 SGHRS and CDR2 YFSETQ come from the germline V gene. V lost 0 bases and J lost 6; bases outside the gene matches: 12. Only in-frame clones appear in the TCRdb table, and some are missing; sequencing was by immunoSEQ multiplex PCR. The sample has tens of thousands of clones; under 85% are singletons. This sample stems from a study of T cell responses to AZD1222 COVID-19 vaccine. Findings of the study overall: Spike-specific TCR breadth rose after two AZD1222 doses, and depth rose as well. Close to half of spike-specific TCRs reportedly recognize unmutated variant regions.

This TCR was recovered from an adult in good health. The V and J genes are TRBV5-1 and TRBJ2-4; TRBD2 agrees at 10 bases. The starting material was peripheral blood, obtained on day 0 of AZD1222 vaccination. The CDR3 DNA follows: TGCGCCAGCAGCTTGGCCGGAGTAGCGGGGGGATATGGAAACATTCAGTACTTC. Protein product: CASSLAGVAGGYGNIQYF.